This T cell receptor beta chain was sequenced for a study of blood T cell repertoires in COVID-19. The assay was immunoSEQ multiplex PCR, and TCRdb's table has in-frame clones only and misses some. The repertoire includes fewer than 500,000 clones, 80% to 90% of them detected once, and 1.3% sits in the top ten. The germline CDR1 and CDR2 sequences are SGHVS and FQNEAQ. The CDR3 extends over 17 amino acids. Trimming removed 6 bases from V and 6 bases from J; junction bases left unmatched: 15. The material sequenced was PBMCs or T cells enriched from blood (not recorded which). This clonotype was sampled from a man aged 25-45 years who had recovered from COVID-19. The chain employs TRBV7-8 and TRBJ1-5, with 9 bases lining up with TRBD1. CDR3 sequence (DNA): TGTGCCAGCAGGCCGGGACAGGGACCAAAGGGAGGTCAGCCCCAGCATTTT. Its protein is CASRPGQGPKGGQPQHF.